This is a list of T cell receptor beta chains from one sample in a study of blood T cell repertoires in COVID-19. TCRdb's table, derived via immunoSEQ multiplex PCR, lists solely in-frame clones and lacks some. Seen here are about 200,000 clones, 70% to 90% observed once, and the top ten hold roughly 5.6%. Input material: peripheral blood. Every receptor here comes from a middle-aged woman who had recovered from COVID-19. The CDR3 runs from the conserved cysteine through the conserved F or W. The D gene is left open where the match is weak. For some rows the clone size is stated as once, few or many, or as a class when expanded; others skip it.

clone_size j_call v_call d_call cdr3_aa cdr3_nt
. TRBJ2-2 TRBV7-9 . CASSLVGGSGELFF TGTGCCAGCAGCTTAGTAGGGGGATCCGGGGAGCTGTTTTTT
. TRBJ1-1 TRBV7-3 TRBD1 CASTARGMNTEAFF TGTGCCAGCACCGCCAGGGGGATGAACACTGAAGCTTTCTTT
. TRBJ2-5 TRBV6-5 TRBD2 CASSYSLAGGQETQYF TGTGCCAGCAGTTACTCCTTAGCGGGAGGGCAAGAGACCCAGTACTTC
. TRBJ2-2 TRBV14 . CASSQVSLVGGELFF TGTGCCAGCAGCCAAGTTTCCCTAGTGGGCGGGGAGCTGTTTTTT
. TRBJ2-1 TRBV7-2 TRBD2 CASRTYIVAGGSTYNEQFF TGTGCCAGCAGGACGTATATAGTGGCGGGAGGGTCCACCTACAATGAGCAGTTCTTC
. TRBJ2-3 TRBV6-5 . CASKGDTDTQYF TGTGCCAGTAAGGGGGATACAGATACGCAGTATTTT
once TRBJ1-1 TRBV14 TRBD1 CASSRTTGVGTEAFF TGTGCCAGCAGCCGAACGACAGGGGTCGGCACTGAAGCTTTCTTT
. TRBJ2-7 TRBV12-5 TRBD1 CASGSDRGSYEQYF TGTGCTAGTGGTTCGGACAGGGGGTCCTACGAGCAGTACTTC
. TRBJ1-5 TRBV12-3/TRBV12-4 . CASSWGEPQHF TGTGCCAGCAGTTGGGGGGAGCCCCAGCATTTT
. TRBJ2-1 TRBV28 . CASSLHVGGDMGDEQFF TGTGCCAGCAGTTTACATGTCGGGGGAGATATGGGGGATGAGCAGTTCTTC
. TRBJ1-5 TRBV6-5 . CASILAGANQPQHF TGTGCCAGCATCCTGGCAGGGGCCAATCAGCCCCAGCATTTT
. TRBJ2-7 TRBV27 . CASSLLTMGGPGEQYF TGTGCCAGCAGCCTACTCACCATGGGGGGACCCGGCGAGCAGTACTTC
. TRBJ1-2 TRBV27 . CASSSPSESNYGYTF TGTGCCAGCAGTTCTCCGAGTGAGTCAAACTATGGCTACACCTTC
. TRBJ2-7 TRBV6-5 TRBD2 CASSYSSGGAYEQYF TGTGCCAGCAGTTACTCGAGCGGGGGCGCCTACGAGCAGTACTTC
once TRBJ2-7 TRBV16 . CASSPSLQVGSYEQYF TGTGCCAGCAGCCCCTCCCTACAGGTCGGCTCCTACGAGCAGTACTTC
. TRBJ2-7 TRBV27 TRBD2 CASSLFFTGGLAGGYEQYF TGTGCCAGCAGTTTATTTTTTACAGGGGGACTAGCGGGAGGCTACGAGCAGTACTTC
. TRBJ2-3 TRBV19 . CASSISSITGTSTDTQYF TGTGCCAGTAGTATTTCGAGCATAACGGGTACTAGCACAGATACGCAGTATTTT
once TRBJ1-4 TRBV2 TRBD1 CASSGDSFRNSLFF TGTGCCAGCAGCGGGGACAGTTTTCGTAATTCGCTGTTTTTT
. TRBJ1-6 TRBV3-1/TRBV3-2 . CASSQEGRSPLHF TGTGCCAGCAGCCAAGAGGGGCGTTCACCCCTCCACTTT
. TRBJ1-2 TRBV18 TRBD1 CASSPRTGEGYTF TGTGCCAGCTCACCACGTACAGGGGAGGGCTACACCTTC
. TRBJ2-7 TRBV20-1 TRBD2 CSASSGSYEQYF TGCAGTGCTAGTAGCGGGTCCTACGAGCAGTACTTC
. TRBJ1-2 TRBV11-2 . CASSSSLRGGYTF TGTGCCAGCAGCTCCTCGCTTCGGGGTGGCTACACCTTC
. TRBJ2-4 TRBV7-2 . CASSLESTSSKNIQYF TGTGCCAGCAGCTTAGAGTCCACATCCTCCAAAAACATTCAGTACTTC
once TRBJ2-7 TRBV18 . CASSPPSREQYF TGTGCCAGCTCACCACCGTCCCGCGAGCAGTACTTC
. TRBJ2-3 TRBV15 TRBD1 CATSRVRGLGTDTQYF TGTGCCACCAGCAGGGTCAGGGGGCTTGGCACAGATACGCAGTATTTT
. TRBJ1-1 TRBV6-4 . CASRRDSNTNTEAFF TGTGCCAGCAGGAGAGACAGCAACACGAACACTGAAGCTTTCTTT
. TRBJ1-1 TRBV11-1 TRBD1 CASSFRTGEVTEAFF TGTGCCAGCAGCTTCCGGACAGGGGAGGTCACTGAAGCTTTCTTT